The clone carrying this T cell receptor (beta chain) turned up a few times. The CDR3 is made up of 15 amino acids. From germline, CDR1 is MNHEY and CDR2 SVGAGI. The V end lost 5 bases, the J end lost 0 bases, and 11 bases lay between the germline ends. The data were taken from a study of HIV-infected patients and healthy controls. A single record per CDR3 protein comes from TCRdb applying MiXCR to the 5' RACE reads. The table records roughly 18,000 distinct CDR3 sequences, less than 20% of them present only once. V gene TRBV6-5 combines with J gene TRBJ1-3; D not certain. The source material was CD8+ T cells from blood. The source of this sequence is a human donor in good health. For the CDR3, the DNA is TGTGCCAGCAGTCGTCCATGGAGCTCTGGAAACACCATATATTTT. Protein product: CASSRPWSSGNTIYF.